The 17 T cell receptor beta chains reported below all come from one sample, sequenced in a study of vaccination and CD4 T cells after COVID-19. Noted treatment: roughly 10-day PBMC culture with coronavirus spike peptide pools or control peptides (ViraFEST assay). Sequenced with the Oncomine TCR Beta short-read assay was DNA taken from cultured CD4+ T cells. TCRdb re-derived calls from the PCR reads in MiXCR, one entry per CDR3 protein. This table holds approximately 16,000 distinct CDR3 sequences, more than 30% found once. Antigens of these TCRs are unknown. Sequencing was performed on CD4+ T cells from blood, cultured in vitro, taken before SARS-CoV-2 vaccination. The receptors shown here come from a human donor who received a COVID-19 vaccine.

On this clonotype: Being one base from a much bigger clone, this may be a read error. This chain uses TRBV6-1 with TRBJ2-5, with TRBD1 matching over 9 bases. The J segment lost 6 bases and the V segment lost 5 bases, leaving 7 bases of the junction unmatched. The CDR3 totals 14 residues. Germline lookup yields CDR1 MNHNS and CDR2 SASEGT. This chain's CDR3 is CASSRGQGTKTQYF. For the CDR3, the DNA is TGTGCCAGCAGTCGTGGACAGGGGACGAAGACCCAGTACTTC.

With regard to this clonotype: This may come from a read error, since a much larger clone is one base off. V and J are TRBV3-1 and TRBJ2-1; TRBD1 matches at 7 bases. V trimming: 1 base; J trimming: 4 bases; junction bases outside the gene matches: 4. This CDR3 is 15 amino acids long. The V gene's germline CDR1 is LGHDT and CDR2 YNNKEL (reference sequence). The CDR3 sequence: CASSQGAQGYNEQFF. The CDR3, as DNA: TGTGCCAGCAGCCAAGGCGCACAGGGGTACAATGAGCAGTTCTTC.

This sequence joins TRBV5-1 and TRBJ2-5, with 9 nucleotides matching TRBD1. Germline V gene lookup returns CDR1 SGHRS and CDR2 YFSETQ. The trim removed 4 bases at V and 4 bases at J, leaving 2 bases unmatched. The CDR3 is made up of 13 amino acids. CDR3 amino acids: CASSEDRGETQYF. As DNA, the CDR3 is TGCGCCAGCAGCGAGGACAGGGGAGAGACCCAGTACTTC.

This clonotype was counted a few times. The chain employs TRBV11-3 and TRBJ2-3, with D perhaps being TRBD1 or TRBD2 (6 bases each). The CDR3 contains 12 residues. The V end lost 5 bases, the J end lost 8 bases, and 11 bases lay between the germline ends. Germline assignment: CDR1 SGHNT and CDR2 YENEEA. CDR3 sequence: CASSRQEGTQYF. The CDR3 DNA is TGTGCCAGCAGCCGACAGGAGGGTACGCAGTATTTT.

The chain uses TRBV12-3 or TRBV12-4 and TRBJ2-3; 8 bases are shared with TRBD2. V lost 4 bases, J lost 6 bases, and 6 bases stayed unmatched. There are 14 residues in the CDR3. The CDR3 is CASSYRGGADTQYF. DNA for the CDR3: TGTGCCAGCAGTTATCGGGGGGGGGCTGATACGCAGTATTTT.

V is TRBV19 and J is TRBJ1-2, with 10 bases lining up with TRBD1. Germline CDR1 and CDR2: LNHDA and SQIVND (reference sequence). This CDR3 spans 13 amino acids. V gave up 10 bases and J gave up 2 bases; unmatched junction bases: 4. The CDR3 loop is CATSDRGNYGYTF. The CDR3 DNA is TGTGCCACTTCGGACAGGGGGAACTATGGCTACACCTTC. Together with reference TRBV19 and TRBJ1-2, the CDR3 gives the full variable domain: DGGITQSPKYLFRKEGQNVTLSCEQNLNHDAMYWYRQDPGQGLRLIYYSQIVNDFQKGDIAEGYSVSREKKESFPLTVTSAQKNPTAFYLCATSDRGNYGYTFGSGTRLTVV.

This clonotype was counted a few times. The rearrangement uses TRBV2 and TRBJ1-1, with D possibly being TRBD1 (5 bases). This CDR3 is built from 14 residues. The germline V and J ends were trimmed by 3 bases and 5 bases, with 13 bases remaining between them. Germline values: CDR1 SNHLY, CDR2 FYNNEI. The DNA for the CDR3 is TGTGCCAGCAGTGAGATGGGGCTATCGACTGAAGCTTTCTTT. Translation gives CASSEMGLSTEAFF.

A few counts support this clonotype. V and J are TRBV20-1 and TRBJ1-5, with D possibly matching TRBD1 (6 bases). CDR1 and CDR2 from the germline V gene are DFQATT and SNEGSKA (reference sequence). The V and J ends lost 3 bases and 4 bases respectively, with 7 bases between them. The length of the CDR3 is 12 residues. The CDR3 here is CSARTGNQPQHF. The CDR3 bases are TGCAGTGCTAGGACAGGTAATCAGCCCCAGCATTTT.

The rearrangement joins TRBV6-1 to TRBJ2-1; possible D gene TRBD2, 5 bases. This CDR3 has 12 amino acids. Trimming left V 4 bases short and J 9 bases short, with 10 bases between. Germline CDR1 is MNHNS and CDR2 is SASEGT. Here the CDR3 DNA reads TGTGCCAGCAGTGCCTGGGCGGGTGAGCAGTTCTTC. Protein product: CASSAWAGEQFF.

This clonotype appeared a few times. The chain uses TRBV19 and TRBJ2-3; D may be TRBD1 (5 bases). CDR1 is LNHDA and CDR2 is SQIVND in the germline V gene (reference sequence). The CDR3 has 14 amino acids. With 3 bases removed from V and 4 bases from J, the gap between germline ends came to 11 bases. As DNA, the CDR3 is TGTGCCAGTAGTATCCCTGACAGTGCAGATACGCAGTATTTT. Translated, it gives CASSIPDSADTQYF.

Points on this clonotype: The junction differs from germline at one of its ends, possibly a read error. The gene calls are TRBV10-3 and TRBJ2-7; the match to TRBD2 covers 12 bases. The germline V gene encodes CDR1 ENHRY and CDR2 SYGVKD. This CDR3 region has 19 residues. CDR3 DNA sequence: TGTGCCAGCAGTGAAATTCACCGGACTAGCGGGGACTTTTCCTACGAGCAGTACTTC. It yields the protein CASSEIHRTSGDFSYEQYF.

This clonotype was seen a single time. V usage is TRBV5-1 and J usage is TRBJ1-5, with D possibly being TRBD1 (5 bases). V was clipped by 2 bases and J by 0 bases, with 9 bases between them. The CDR3 runs 15 residues. The germline V gene has CDR1 SGHRS and CDR2 YFSETQ. CDR3 in DNA: TGCGCCAGCAGCTTAACAGGATCTAGCAATCAGCCCCAGCATTTT. The encoded protein is CASSLTGSSNQPQHF.

V usage is TRBV20-1 and J usage is TRBJ2-3, with a possible D match to TRBD2 (7 bases). The germline V gene encodes CDR1 DFQATT and CDR2 SNEGSKA (reference sequence). This CDR3 is 12 amino acids long. V shed 8 bases and J shed 6 bases, with 15 bases lying between them. The CDR3 sequence: CSRLAGQDTQYF. CDR3 coding DNA: TGCAGTCGACTAGCCGGACAGGATACGCAGTATTTT.

The rearrangement joins TRBV25-1 to TRBJ1-2; D is perhaps TRBD1 (5 bases). This CDR3 is built from 13 residues. Germline V CDR1 and CDR2: MGHDK, SYGVNS. Trimming shortened V by 6 bases and J by 4 bases, and 12 bases separated the two germline ends. The CDR3 sequence is CASSPTGSYGYTF. For the CDR3, the DNA is TGTGCCAGCAGCCCCACAGGTTCCTATGGCTACACCTTC.

This clonotype was picked up one time. The chain joins TRBV19 to TRBJ1-1, with D uncertain. The V gene's germline CDR1 is LNHDA and CDR2 SQIVND (reference sequence). The CDR3 extends over 17 amino acids. Trimming took off 6 bases at V and 1 base at J, with 21 bases between the two ends. This CDR3 reads CASRPVLGGLGNTEAFF. The CDR3 DNA is TGTGCCAGTAGGCCAGTGCTCGGAGGGCTAGGGAACACTGAAGCTTTCTTT.

V usage is TRBV6-5 and J usage is TRBJ1-1; 7 bases are a match to TRBD1. V shed 2 bases, J shed 5 bases, and the junction held 2 bases outside the gene matches. Germline values: CDR1 MNHEY, CDR2 SVGAGI. The CDR3 spans 13 residues. CDR3 DNA sequence: TGTGCCAGCAGTTACGACAGGGTTACTGAAGCTTTCTTT. The encoded protein is CASSYDRVTEAFF.

There are a few counts of this clonotype. This CDR3 is CSARLGQGSFYGYTF. The CDR3 region has the DNA TGCAGTGCTAGATTAGGGCAGGGAAGCTTCTATGGCTACACCTTC. The chain employs TRBV20-1 and TRBJ1-2; TRBD1 is a possible D gene (5 bases). The CDR3 has 15 residues. Trimming shortened V by 2 bases and J by 4 bases, and 17 bases separated the two germline ends. Germline lookup yields CDR1 DFQATT and CDR2 SNEGSKA (reference sequence).